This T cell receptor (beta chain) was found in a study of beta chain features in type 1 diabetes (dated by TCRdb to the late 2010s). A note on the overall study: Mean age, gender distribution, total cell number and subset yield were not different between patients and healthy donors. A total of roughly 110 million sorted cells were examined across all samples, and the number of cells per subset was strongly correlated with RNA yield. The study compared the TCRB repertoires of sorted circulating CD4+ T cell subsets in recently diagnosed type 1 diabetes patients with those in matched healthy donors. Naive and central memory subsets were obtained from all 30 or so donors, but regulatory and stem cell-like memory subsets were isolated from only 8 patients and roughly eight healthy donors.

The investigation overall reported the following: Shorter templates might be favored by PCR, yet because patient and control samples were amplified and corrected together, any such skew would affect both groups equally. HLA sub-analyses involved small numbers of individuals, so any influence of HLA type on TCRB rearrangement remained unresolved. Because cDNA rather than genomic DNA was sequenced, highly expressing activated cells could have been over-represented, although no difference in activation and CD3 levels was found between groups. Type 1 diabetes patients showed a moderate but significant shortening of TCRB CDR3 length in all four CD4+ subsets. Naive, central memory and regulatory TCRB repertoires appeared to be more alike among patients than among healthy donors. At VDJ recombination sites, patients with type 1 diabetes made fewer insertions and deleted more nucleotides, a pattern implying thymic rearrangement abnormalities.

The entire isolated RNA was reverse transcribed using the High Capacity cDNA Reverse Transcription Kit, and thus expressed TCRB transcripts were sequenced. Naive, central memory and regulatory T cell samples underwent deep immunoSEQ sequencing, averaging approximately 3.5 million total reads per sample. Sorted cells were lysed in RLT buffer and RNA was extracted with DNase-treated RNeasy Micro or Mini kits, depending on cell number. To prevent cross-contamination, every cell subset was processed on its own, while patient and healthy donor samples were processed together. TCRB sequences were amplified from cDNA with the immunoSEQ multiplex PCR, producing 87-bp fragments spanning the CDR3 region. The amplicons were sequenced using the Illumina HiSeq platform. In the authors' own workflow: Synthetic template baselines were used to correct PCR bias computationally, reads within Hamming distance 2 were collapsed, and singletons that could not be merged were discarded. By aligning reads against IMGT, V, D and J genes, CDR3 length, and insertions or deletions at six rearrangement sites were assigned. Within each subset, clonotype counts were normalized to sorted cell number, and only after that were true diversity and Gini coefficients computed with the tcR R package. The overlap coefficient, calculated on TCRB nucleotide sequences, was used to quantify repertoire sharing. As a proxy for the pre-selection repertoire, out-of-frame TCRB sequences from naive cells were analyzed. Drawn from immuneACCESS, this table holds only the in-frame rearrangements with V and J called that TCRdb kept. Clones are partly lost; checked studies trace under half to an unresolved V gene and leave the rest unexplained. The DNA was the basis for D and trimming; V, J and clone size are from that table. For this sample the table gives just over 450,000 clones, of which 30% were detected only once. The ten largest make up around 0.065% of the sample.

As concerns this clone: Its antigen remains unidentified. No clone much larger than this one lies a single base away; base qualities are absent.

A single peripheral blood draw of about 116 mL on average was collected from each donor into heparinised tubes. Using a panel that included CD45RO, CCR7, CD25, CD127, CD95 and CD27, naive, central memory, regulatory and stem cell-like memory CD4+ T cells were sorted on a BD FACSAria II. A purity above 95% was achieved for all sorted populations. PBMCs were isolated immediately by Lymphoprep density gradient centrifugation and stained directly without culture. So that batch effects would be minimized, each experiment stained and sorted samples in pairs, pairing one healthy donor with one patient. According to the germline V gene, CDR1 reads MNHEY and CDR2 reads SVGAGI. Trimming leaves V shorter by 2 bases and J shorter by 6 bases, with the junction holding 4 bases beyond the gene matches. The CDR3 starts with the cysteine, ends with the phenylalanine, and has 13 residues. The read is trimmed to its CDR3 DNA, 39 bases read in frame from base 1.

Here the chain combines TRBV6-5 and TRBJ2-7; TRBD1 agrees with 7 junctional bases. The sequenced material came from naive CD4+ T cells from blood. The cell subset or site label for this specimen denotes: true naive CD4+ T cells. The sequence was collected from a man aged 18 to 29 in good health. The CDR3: CASSYTRTGEQYF. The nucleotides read TGTGCCAGCAGTTACACGCGGACAGGCGAGCAGTACTTC.